Described below is a single TCR beta chain sequence and its context. Its specificity is not known. The sample belongs to a study of T cell responses to AZD1222 COVID-19 vaccine. The study's findings and limits: Repertoire sampling happened only post peak T cell response. Of the AZD1222 recipients, only five to seven were seropositive at baseline. It should be noted that donors were predominantly white British and more often female, and clonal diversity was possibly underestimated.

V was shortened by 3 bases and J by 4 bases, with 10 bases between the two germline ends. Germline-derived CDR1 and CDR2 are MNHNS and SASEGT. This CDR3 is built from 14 residues. Assay: immunoSEQ multiplex PCR; the TCRdb copy retains only in-frame clones and omits some. Of around 160,000 clones listed, roughly 94% are singletons. The input for sequencing was peripheral blood, taken 28 days after the second AZD1222 dose. The sequence derives from an adult who received the AZD1222 COVID-19 vaccine. The rearrangement joins TRBV6-1 to TRBJ2-1; D ambiguous. The CDR3 DNA reads as TGTGCCAGCAGTGACCTAACCCGATACAATGAGCAGTTCTTC. It translates to CASSDLTRYNEQFF.